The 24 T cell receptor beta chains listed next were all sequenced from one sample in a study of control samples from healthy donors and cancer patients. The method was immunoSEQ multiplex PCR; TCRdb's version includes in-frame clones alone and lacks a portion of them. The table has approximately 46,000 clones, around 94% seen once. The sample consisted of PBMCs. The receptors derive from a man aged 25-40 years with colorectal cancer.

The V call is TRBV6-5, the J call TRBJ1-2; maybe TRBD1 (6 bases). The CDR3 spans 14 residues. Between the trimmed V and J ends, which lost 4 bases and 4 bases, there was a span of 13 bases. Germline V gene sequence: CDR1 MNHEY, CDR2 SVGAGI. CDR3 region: CASSLRTDLYGYTF. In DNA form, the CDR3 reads TGTGCCAGCAGTTTGCGGACAGACCTCTATGGCTACACCTTC.

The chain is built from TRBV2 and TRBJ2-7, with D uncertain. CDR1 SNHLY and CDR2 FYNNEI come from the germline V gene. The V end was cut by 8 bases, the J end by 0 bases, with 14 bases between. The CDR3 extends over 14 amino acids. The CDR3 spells CASRFGTASYEQYF. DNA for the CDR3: TGTGCCAGCCGATTCGGAACAGCCTCCTACGAGCAGTACTTC.

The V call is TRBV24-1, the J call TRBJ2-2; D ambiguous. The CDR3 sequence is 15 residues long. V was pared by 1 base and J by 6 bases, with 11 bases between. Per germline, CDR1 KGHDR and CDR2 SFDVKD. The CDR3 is CATSDFRVRAGELFF. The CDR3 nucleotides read TGTGCCACCAGTGATTTTAGGGTTAGGGCCGGGGAGCTGTTTTTT.

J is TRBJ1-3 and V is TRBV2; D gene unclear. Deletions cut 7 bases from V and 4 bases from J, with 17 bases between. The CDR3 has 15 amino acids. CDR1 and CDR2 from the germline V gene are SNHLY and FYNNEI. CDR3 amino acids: CASTPGVERGNTIYF. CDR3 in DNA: TGTGCCAGCACGCCAGGTGTCGAGCGCGGAAACACCATATATTTT.

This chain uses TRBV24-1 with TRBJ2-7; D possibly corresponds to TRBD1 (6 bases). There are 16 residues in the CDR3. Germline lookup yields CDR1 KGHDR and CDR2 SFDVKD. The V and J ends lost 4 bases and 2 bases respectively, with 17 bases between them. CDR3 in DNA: TGTGCCACCAGTGAATCCGGGGCAGGGGCCCCCTACGAGCAGTACTTC. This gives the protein CATSESGAGAPYEQYF.

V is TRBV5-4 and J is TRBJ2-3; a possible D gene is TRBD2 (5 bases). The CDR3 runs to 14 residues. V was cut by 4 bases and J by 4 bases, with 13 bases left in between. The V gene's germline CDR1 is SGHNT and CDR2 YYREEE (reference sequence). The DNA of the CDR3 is TGTGCCAGCAGCCCATTTGCGAGGGCAGATACGCAGTATTTT. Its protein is CASSPFARADTQYF.

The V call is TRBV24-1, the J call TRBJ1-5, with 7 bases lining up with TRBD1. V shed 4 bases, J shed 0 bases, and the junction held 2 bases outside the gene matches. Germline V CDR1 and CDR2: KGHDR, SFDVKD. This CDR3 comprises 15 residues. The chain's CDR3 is CATSENRGSNQPQHF. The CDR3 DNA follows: TGTGCCACCAGTGAAAACAGGGGTAGCAATCAGCCCCAGCATTTT.

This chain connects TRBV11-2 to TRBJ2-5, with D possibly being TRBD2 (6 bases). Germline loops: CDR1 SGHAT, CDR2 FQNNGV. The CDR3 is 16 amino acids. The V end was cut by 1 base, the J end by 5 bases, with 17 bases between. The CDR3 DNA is TGTGCCAGCAGCTTAGGGTTTAATCGGGGGTGGGAGACCCAGTACTTC. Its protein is CASSLGFNRGWETQYF.

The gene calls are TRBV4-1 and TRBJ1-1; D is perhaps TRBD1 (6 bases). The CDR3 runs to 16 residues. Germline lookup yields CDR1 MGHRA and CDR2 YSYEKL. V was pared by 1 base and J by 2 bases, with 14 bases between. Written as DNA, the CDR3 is TGCGCCAGCAGCCAAGTAACGGCCAGGGGAAACACTGAAGCTTTCTTT. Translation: CASSQVTARGNTEAFF.

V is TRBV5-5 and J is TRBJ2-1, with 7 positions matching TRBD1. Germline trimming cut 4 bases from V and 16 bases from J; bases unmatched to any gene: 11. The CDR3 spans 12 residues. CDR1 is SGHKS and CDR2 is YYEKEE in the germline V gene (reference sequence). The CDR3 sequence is CASSTDRVGFFF. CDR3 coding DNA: TGTGCCAGCAGCACCGACAGGGTGGGGTTTTTCTTC.

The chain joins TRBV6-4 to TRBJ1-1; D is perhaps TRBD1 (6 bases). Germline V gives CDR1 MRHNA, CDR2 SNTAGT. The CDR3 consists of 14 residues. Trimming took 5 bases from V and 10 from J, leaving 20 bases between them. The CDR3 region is CASSLTQTGSAAFF. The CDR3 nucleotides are TGTGCCAGCAGTCTTACCCAAACAGGGTCGGCAGCTTTCTTT.

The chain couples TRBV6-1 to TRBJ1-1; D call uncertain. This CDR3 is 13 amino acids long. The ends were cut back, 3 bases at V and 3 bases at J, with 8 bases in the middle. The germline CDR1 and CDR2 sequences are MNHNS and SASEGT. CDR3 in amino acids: CASSEPGDTEAFF. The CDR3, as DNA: TGTGCCAGCAGTGAGCCAGGAGACACTGAAGCTTTCTTT.

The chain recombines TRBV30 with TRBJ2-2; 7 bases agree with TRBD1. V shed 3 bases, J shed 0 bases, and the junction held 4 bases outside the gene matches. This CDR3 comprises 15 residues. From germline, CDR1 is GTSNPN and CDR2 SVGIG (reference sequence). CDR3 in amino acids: CAWSTQGTNTGELFF. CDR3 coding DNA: TGTGCCTGGAGCACACAGGGGACGAACACCGGGGAGCTGTTTTTT.

For the CDR3, the DNA is TGTGCCAGCAGTTGGACAGCTCTGGACAGGGGGTGGTATGGCTACACCTTC. This translates into CASSWTALDRGWYGYTF. The chain recombines TRBV27 with TRBJ1-2; 10 bases match TRBD1. The CDR3 has 17 residues. Germline V gene lookup returns CDR1 MNHEY and CDR2 SMNVEV (reference sequence). Germline trimming cut 4 bases from V and 5 bases from J; bases unmatched to any gene: 13.

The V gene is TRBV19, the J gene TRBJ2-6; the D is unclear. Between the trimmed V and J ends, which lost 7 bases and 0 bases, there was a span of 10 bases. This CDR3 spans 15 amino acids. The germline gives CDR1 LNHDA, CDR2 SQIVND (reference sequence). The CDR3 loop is CASMLDLSGANVLTF. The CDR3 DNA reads TGTGCCAGTATGTTGGATCTCTCTGGGGCCAACGTCCTGACTTTC. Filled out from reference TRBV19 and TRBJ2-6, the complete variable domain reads DGGITQSPKYLFRKEGQNVTLSCEQNLNHDAMYWYRQDPGQGLRLIYYSQIVNDFQKGDIAEGYSVSREKKESFPLTVTSAQKNPTAFYLCASMLDLSGANVLTFGAGSRLTVL.

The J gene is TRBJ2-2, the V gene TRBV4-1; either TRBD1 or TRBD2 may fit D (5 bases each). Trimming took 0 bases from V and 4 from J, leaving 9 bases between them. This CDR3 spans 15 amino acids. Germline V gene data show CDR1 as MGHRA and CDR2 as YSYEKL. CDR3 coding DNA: TGCGCCAGCAGCCAAGAACGAGGGACCACCGGGGAGCTGTTTTTT. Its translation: CASSQERGTTGELFF.

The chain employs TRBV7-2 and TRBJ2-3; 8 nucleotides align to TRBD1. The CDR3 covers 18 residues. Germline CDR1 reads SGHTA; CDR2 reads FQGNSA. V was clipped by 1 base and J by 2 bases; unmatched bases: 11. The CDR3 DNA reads TGTGCCAGCAGCTTAGAGAACAGGGGGTTGAGGAACACAGATACGCAGTATTTT. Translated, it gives CASSLENRGLRNTDTQYF.

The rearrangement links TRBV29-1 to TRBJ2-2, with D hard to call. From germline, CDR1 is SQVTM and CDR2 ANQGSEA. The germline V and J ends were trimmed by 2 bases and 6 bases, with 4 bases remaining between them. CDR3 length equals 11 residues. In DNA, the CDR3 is TGCAGCGTTGAATCGGCCGGGGAGCTGTTTTTT. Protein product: CSVESAGELFF.

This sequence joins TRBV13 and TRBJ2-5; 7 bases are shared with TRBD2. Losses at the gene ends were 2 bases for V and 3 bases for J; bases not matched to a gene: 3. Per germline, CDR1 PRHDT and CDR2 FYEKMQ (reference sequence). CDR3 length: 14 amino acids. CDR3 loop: CASSLFRGEETQYF. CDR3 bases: TGTGCCAGCAGCTTATTCCGGGGGGAAGAGACCCAGTACTTC.

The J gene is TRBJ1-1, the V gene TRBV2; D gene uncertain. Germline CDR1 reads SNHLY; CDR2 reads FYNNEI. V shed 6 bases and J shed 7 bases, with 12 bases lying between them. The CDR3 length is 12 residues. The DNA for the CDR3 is TGTGCCAGCAGCCTCAGAAACGGTGAAGCTTTCTTT. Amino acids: CASSLRNGEAFF.

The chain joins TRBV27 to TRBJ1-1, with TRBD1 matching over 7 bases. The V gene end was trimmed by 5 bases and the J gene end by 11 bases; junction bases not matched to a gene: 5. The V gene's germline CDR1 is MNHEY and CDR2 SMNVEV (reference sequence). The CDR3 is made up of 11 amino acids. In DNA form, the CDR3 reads TGTGCCAGCAGTATAGGGGGCGTCGCTTTCTTT. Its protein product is CASSIGGVAFF.

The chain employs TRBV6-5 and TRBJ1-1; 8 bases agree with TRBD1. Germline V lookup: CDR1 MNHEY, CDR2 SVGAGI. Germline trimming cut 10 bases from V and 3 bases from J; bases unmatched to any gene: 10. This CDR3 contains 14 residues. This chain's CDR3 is CATRWTGRDTEAFF. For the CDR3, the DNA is TGTGCCACCCGGTGGACAGGGCGGGACACTGAAGCTTTCTTT.

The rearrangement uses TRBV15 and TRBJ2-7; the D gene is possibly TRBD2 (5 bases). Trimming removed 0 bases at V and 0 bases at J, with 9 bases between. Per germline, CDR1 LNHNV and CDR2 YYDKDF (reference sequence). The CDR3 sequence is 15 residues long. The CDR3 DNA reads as TGTGCCACCAGCAGAGATTGGAGGAGCTCCTACGAGCAGTACGTC. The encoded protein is CATSRDWRSSYEQYV.

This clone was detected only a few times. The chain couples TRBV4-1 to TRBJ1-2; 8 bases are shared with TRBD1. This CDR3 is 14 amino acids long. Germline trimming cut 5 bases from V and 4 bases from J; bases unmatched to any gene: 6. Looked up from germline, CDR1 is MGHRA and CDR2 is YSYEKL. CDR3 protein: CASSSPGGGYGYTF. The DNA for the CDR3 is TGCGCCAGCAGCAGTCCAGGGGGCGGCTATGGCTACACCTTC.